Described below is a single T cell receptor beta chain sequence and its context. As yet, its antigen is unknown. These data belong to a study of T-cell memory formation after mild COVID-19. Study conclusions and caveats: SARS-CoV-2 specificity of second-wave clones peaking day 37 was unconfirmed.

MiXCR was run by TCRdb on the 5' RACE reads, yielding one entry per CDR3 protein. The table records about 350,000 distinct CDR3 sequences, 20% to 25% of them present only once. This TCR derives from a man in his late teens or twenties who had mild COVID-19 (a few samples of this study predate the infection). Cell type and time point are not known. Material: PBMCs or a T cell subset sorted from them (not recorded which).

The CDR3, as DNA: TGCGCCAGCAGCTTGTTGGAGGGCTACGAGCAGTACGTC. Its protein is CASSLLEGYEQYV. The J gene is TRBJ2-7, the V gene TRBV5-1, with a tentative D call TRBD2 (6 bases). CDR3 length: 13 residues. Trimming took off 1 base at V and 3 bases at J, with 8 bases between the two ends. Germline values: CDR1 SGHRS, CDR2 YFSETQ.